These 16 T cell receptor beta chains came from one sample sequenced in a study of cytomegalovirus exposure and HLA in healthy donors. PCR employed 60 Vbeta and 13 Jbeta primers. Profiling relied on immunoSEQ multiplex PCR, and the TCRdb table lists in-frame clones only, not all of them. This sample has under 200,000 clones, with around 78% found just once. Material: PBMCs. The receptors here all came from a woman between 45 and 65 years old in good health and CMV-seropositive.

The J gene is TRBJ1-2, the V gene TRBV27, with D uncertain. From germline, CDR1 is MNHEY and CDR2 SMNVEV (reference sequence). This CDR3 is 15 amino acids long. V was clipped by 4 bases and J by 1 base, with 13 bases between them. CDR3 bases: TGTGCCAGCAGTTCGTCCCGACTGTATAACTATGGCTACACCTTC. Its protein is CASSSSRLYNYGYTF.

CDR3 in amino acids: CSATLGTGGYGYTF. CDR3 coding DNA: TGCAGCGCCACCCTAGGGACAGGGGGCTATGGCTACACCTTC. The chain carries TRBV29-1 and TRBJ1-2; 11 bases align to TRBD1. This CDR3 is 14 amino acids long. Germline CDR1 and CDR2: SQVTM and ANQGSEA. V dropped 7 bases and J dropped 4; count of bases not matched to a gene: 8.

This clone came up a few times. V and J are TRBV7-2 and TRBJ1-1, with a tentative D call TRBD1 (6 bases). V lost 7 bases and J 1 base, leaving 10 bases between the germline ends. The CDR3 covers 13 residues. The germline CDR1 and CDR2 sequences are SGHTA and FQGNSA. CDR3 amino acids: CASTRTANTEAFF. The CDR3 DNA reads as TGTGCCAGCACCAGGACAGCGAACACTGAAGCTTTCTTT.

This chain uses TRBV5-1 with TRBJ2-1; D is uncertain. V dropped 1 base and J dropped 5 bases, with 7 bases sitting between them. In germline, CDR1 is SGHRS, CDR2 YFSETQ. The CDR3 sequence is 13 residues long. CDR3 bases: TGCGCCAGCAGCTTGCAAGTAGACAATGAGCAGTTCTTC. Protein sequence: CASSLQVDNEQFF. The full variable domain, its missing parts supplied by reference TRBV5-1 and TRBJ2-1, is KAGVTQTPRYLIKTRGQQVTLSCSPISGHRSVSWYQQTPGQGLQFLFEYFSETQRNKGNFPGRFSGRQFSNSRSEMNVSTLELGDSALYLCASSLQVDNEQFFGPGTRLTVL.

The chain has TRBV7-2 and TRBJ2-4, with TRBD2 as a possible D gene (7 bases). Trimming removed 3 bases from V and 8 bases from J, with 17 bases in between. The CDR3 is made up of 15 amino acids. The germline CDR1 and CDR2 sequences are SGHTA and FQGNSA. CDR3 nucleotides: TGTGCCAGCAGCTTCAAATGGGGGGGGCAGGACATTCAGTACTTC. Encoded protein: CASSFKWGGQDIQYF.

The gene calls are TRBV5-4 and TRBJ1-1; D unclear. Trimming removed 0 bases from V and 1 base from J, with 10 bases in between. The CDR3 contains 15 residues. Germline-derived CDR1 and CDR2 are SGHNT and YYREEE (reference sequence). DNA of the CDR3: TGTGCCAGCAGCTTGGTCAACAGAAAGAACACTGAAGCTTTCTTT. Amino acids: CASSLVNRKNTEAFF.

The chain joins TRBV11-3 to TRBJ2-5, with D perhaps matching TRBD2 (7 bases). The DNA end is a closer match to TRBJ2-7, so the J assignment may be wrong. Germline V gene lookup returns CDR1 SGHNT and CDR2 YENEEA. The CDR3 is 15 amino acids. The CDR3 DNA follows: TGTGCCAGCAGCTACGTTAGGGGGGGCCTCGACGAGCAGTACTTC. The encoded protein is CASSYVRGGLDEQYF.

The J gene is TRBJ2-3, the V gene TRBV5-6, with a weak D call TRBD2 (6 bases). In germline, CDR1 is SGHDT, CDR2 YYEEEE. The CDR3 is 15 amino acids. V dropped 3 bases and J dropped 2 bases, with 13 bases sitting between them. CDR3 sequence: CASSSLAIDTDTQYF. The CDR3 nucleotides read TGTGCCAGCAGCTCGCTAGCGATAGACACAGATACGCAGTATTTT.

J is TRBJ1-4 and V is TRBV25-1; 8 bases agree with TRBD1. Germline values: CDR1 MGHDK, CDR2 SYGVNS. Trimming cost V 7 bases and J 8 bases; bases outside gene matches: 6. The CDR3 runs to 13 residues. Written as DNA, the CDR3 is TGTGCCAGCAAGCAGGGGGCGGAGGAAAAACTGTTTTTT. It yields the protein CASKQGAEEKLFF. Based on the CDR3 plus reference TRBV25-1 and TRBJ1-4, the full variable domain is EADIYQTPRYLVIGTGKKITLECSQTMGHDKMYWYQQDPGMELHLIHYSYGVNSTEKGDLSSESTVSRIRTEHFPLTLESARPSHTSQYLCASKQGAEEKLFFGSGTQLSVL.

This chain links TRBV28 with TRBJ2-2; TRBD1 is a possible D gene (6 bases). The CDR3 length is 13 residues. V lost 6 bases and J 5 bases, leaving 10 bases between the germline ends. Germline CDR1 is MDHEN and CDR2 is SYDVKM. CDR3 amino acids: CASSPGVTGELFF. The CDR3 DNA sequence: TGTGCCAGCAGCCCAGGGGTTACCGGGGAGCTGTTTTTT. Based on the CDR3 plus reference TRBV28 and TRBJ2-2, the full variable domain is DVKVTQSSRYLVKRTGEKVFLECVQDMDHENMFWYRQDPGLGLRLIYFSYDVKMKEKGDIPEGYSVSREKKERFSLILESASTNQTSMYLCASSPGVTGELFFGEGSRLTVL.

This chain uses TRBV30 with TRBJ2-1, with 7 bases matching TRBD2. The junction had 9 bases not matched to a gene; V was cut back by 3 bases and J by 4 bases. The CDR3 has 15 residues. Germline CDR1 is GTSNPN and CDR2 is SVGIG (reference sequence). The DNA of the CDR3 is TGTGCCTGGAGCGCTGGACTAGGAGGATACAATGAGCAGTTCTTC. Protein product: CAWSAGLGGYNEQFF.

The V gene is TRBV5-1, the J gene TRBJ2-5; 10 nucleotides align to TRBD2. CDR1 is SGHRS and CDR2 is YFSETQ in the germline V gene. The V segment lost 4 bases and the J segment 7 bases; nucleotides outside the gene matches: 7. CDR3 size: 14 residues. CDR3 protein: CASSRTSGSATQYF. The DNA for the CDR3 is TGCGCCAGCAGCCGGACTAGCGGCTCGGCGACCCAGTACTTC.

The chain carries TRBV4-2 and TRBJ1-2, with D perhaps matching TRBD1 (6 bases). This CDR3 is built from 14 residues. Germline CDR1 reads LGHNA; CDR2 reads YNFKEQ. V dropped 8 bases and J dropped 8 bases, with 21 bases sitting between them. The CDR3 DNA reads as TGTGCCAGCCAACTCAGGGGTACGCTGGGGGGCTACACCTTC. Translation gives CASQLRGTLGGYTF.

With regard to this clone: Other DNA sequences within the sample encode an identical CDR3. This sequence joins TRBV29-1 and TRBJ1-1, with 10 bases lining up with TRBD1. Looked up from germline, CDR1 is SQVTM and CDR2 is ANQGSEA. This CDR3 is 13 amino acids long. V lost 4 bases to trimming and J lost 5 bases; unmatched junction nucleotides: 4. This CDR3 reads CSVATGGDTEAFF. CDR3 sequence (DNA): TGCAGCGTTGCGACAGGGGGCGATACTGAAGCTTTCTTT.

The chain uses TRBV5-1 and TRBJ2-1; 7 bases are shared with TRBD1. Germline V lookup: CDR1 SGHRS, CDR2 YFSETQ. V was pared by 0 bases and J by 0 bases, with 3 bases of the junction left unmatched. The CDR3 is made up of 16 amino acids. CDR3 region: CASSLADRDSYNEQFF. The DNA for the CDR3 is TGCGCCAGCAGCTTGGCCGACAGGGACTCCTACAATGAGCAGTTCTTC.

As DNA, the CDR3 is TGTGCCATCAGGCGGACAGCCAGCTCCTACAATGAGCAGTTCTTC. Protein product: CAIRRTASSYNEQFF. The rearrangement uses TRBV10-3 and TRBJ2-1, with a weak D call TRBD1 (6 bases). This CDR3 spans 15 amino acids. Trimming took 6 bases from V and 0 from J, leaving 12 bases between them. CDR1 is ENHRY, CDR2 SYGVKD, per germline.